This is a list of T cell receptor beta chains from one sample in a study of blood T cell repertoires in COVID-19. Only in-frame clones appear in the TCRdb table, and some are missing; sequencing was by immunoSEQ multiplex PCR. The repertoire includes 150,000 or so clones, about 81% of them detected once, and 11% sits in the top ten. The source material was peripheral blood. Receptors originate from a human donor in a cohort sampled during active COVID-19. Both conserved end residues are part of each CDR3. D genes are given only for firm matches. Some rows mark clone size as missing; the rest say once, few, many or name a class of expanded clone.

V	size	J	D	CDR3	DNA
TRBV10-1	.	TRBJ1-1	.	CASNDRQGTEAFF	TGCGCCAGCAATGACAGGCAGGGCACTGAAGCTTTCTTT
TRBV14	.	TRBJ2-7	TRBD1	CASRGTGTGEQYF	TGTGCCAGCAGAGGGACAGGGACGGGTGAGCAGTACTTC
TRBV24-1	.	TRBJ2-1	.	CATSDPGSLDNEQFF	TGTGCCACCAGTGACCCAGGGTCCTTGGACAATGAGCAGTTCTTC
TRBV4-3	.	TRBJ2-1	.	CASSQVNTVGDEQFF	TGCGCCAGCAGCCAGGTCAATACAGTGGGCGATGAGCAGTTCTTC
TRBV7-8	once	TRBJ2-7	.	CASSLAGSYEQYF	TGTGCCAGCAGCTTAGCGGGCAGCTACGAGCAGTACTTC
TRBV7-7	.	TRBJ2-1	.	CASSLSGGNEQFF	TGTGCTAGCAGCTTATCGGGTGGCAATGAGCAGTTCTTC
TRBV5-1	few	TRBJ2-7	TRBD2	CASSLSGGTYEQYF	TGCGCCAGCAGCTTGTCGGGAGGGACCTACGAGCAGTACTTC
TRBV6-2/TRBV6-3	.	TRBJ2-2	TRBD2	CASSYSTRDYNTGELFF	TGTGCCAGCAGTTACTCCACCCGGGACTATAACACCGGGGAGCTGTTTTTT
TRBV7-2	.	TRBJ2-3	TRBD2	CASSFTSGGQYTQYF	TGTGCCAGCAGCTTCACTAGCGGGGGGCAGTATACGCAGTATTTT
TRBV19	.	TRBJ1-1	.	CASSTVSNTEAFF	TGTGCCAGTAGTACGGTCTCGAACACTGAAGCTTTCTTT
TRBV4-3	once	TRBJ1-1	.	CASSQERGVTEAFF	TGCGCCAGCAGCCAAGAGCGGGGAGTCACTGAAGCTTTCTTT
TRBV14	.	TRBJ1-6	.	CASSQDSQVGSPLHF	TGTGCCAGCAGCCAAGATTCACAGGTTGGGTCACCCCTCCACTTT
TRBV5-4	.	TRBJ2-1	.	CASSSQVFGTYNEQFF	TGTGCCAGCAGCTCACAGGTTTTCGGAACCTACAATGAGCAGTTCTTC
TRBV14	.	TRBJ1-1	TRBD1	CASSWHRGNTEAFF	TGTGCCAGCAGCTGGCACAGGGGGAACACTGAAGCTTTCTTT
TRBV14	.	TRBJ2-7	.	CASSRVRGTRSYEQYF	TGTGCCAGCAGCCGGGTAAGGGGGACCCGATCCTACGAGCAGTACTTC
TRBV5-4	.	TRBJ2-1	TRBD2	CASSRPGLAGDNEQFF	TGTGCCAGCAGCCGACCGGGACTAGCGGGGGACAATGAGCAGTTCTTC
TRBV30	.	TRBJ1-2	.	CAWSLMVGVNYGYTF	TGTGCCTGGAGCCTTATGGTGGGAGTTAACTATGGCTACACCTTC
TRBV27	.	TRBJ1-6	TRBD1	CASSSGQNNSPLHF	TGTGCCAGCTCCTCGGGACAGAATAATTCACCCCTCCACTTT
TRBV29-1	.	TRBJ1-4	TRBD1	CSRMGQGLKKLFF	TGCAGCCGAATGGGACAGGGACTAAAAAAACTGTTTTTT
TRBV11-2	.	TRBJ2-5	TRBD2	CASSLSGRPKETQYF	TGTGCCAGCAGCCTCTCCGGGAGGCCCAAAGAGACCCAGTACTTC
TRBV7-2	.	TRBJ2-7	TRBD2	CASSGRTSGIGEQYF	TGTGCCAGCAGCGGGAGGACTAGCGGAATCGGCGAGCAGTACTTC
TRBV20-1	few	TRBJ2-1	.	CSASRLGAAISYNEQFF	TGCAGTGCTAGTCGCTTGGGGGCGGCGATTTCCTACAATGAGCAGTTCTTC
TRBV3-1/TRBV3-2	once	TRBJ2-4	.	CASSQEQRGGTRIQYF	TGTGCCAGCAGCCAGGAACAAAGGGGGGGTACTCGCATTCAGTACTTC
TRBV5-1	.	TRBJ1-5	TRBD1	CASSLSARGQSNQPQHF	TGCGCCAGCAGCTTGAGCGCCAGGGGACAGAGCAATCAGCCCCAGCATTTT
TRBV5-1	.	TRBJ2-3	TRBD1	CASSQPGQGITDTQYF	TGCGCCAGCAGTCAACCGGGACAGGGTATCACAGATACGCAGTATTTT
TRBV5-4	.	TRBJ2-5	TRBD2	CASSSSGGRETQYF	TGTGCCAGCAGCTCGAGCGGGGGGAGGGAGACCCAGTACTTC
TRBV19	few	TRBJ2-1	.	CASSNRDSNEQFF	TGTGCCAGTAGTAACCGGGACTCGAATGAGCAGTTCTTC
TRBV30	.	TRBJ2-5	.	CAWNFRSVQETQYF	TGTGCCTGGAATTTCAGAAGCGTCCAAGAGACCCAGTACTTC
TRBV14	.	TRBJ1-2	.	CASSHDSNYGYTF	TGTGCCAGCAGCCACGACAGTAACTATGGCTACACCTTC
TRBV5-1	.	TRBJ1-3	TRBD1	CASRSTGKAGNTIYF	TGCGCCAGCAGATCGACAGGGAAAGCTGGAAACACCATATATTTT
TRBV7-2	.	TRBJ2-6	TRBD1	CASSLGQTDSGANVLTF	TGTGCCAGCAGCCTGGGACAGACGGACTCTGGGGCCAACGTCCTGACTTTC
TRBV9	many	TRBJ1-1	.	CASSVGTYTEAFF	TGTGCCAGCAGCGTTGGGACTTACACTGAAGCTTTCTTT
TRBV6-5	.	TRBJ1-2	TRBD1	CASSYAGQGYGYTF	TGTGCCAGCAGTTACGCGGGACAGGGGTATGGCTACACCTTC
TRBV9	once	TRBJ2-7	TRBD1	CASSVASGQGGSRYEQYF	TGTGCCAGCAGCGTAGCTAGCGGACAGGGGGGATCCCGCTACGAGCAGTACTTC
TRBV12-3/TRBV12-4	.	TRBJ2-5	TRBD2	CASRGTSGRAEYF	TGTGCCAGCAGGGGGACTAGCGGGAGGGCCGAGTACTTC
TRBV7-7	few	TRBJ2-5	TRBD1	CASSSRTGGQETQYF	TGTGCTAGCAGCTCTAGGACAGGGGGTCAAGAGACCCAGTACTTC
TRBV7-6	.	TRBJ1-2	.	CASSRGHGYGYTF	TGTGCCAGCAGCCGTGGGCACGGCTATGGCTACACCTTC
TRBV7-9	.	TRBJ2-4	.	CASSLRSRESIQYF	TGTGCCAGCAGTTTAAGATCTCGGGAGAGCATTCAGTACTTC
TRBV6-5	.	TRBJ1-3	.	CASSHEGAGNTIYF	TGTGCCAGCAGCCATGAGGGGGCTGGAAACACCATATATTTT
TRBV18	.	TRBJ1-2	.	CASSQSPGPGYTF	TGTGCCAGCTCACAATCCCCAGGCCCCGGCTACACCTTC
TRBV28	.	TRBJ1-2	.	CASTPGRGYGYTF	TGTGCCAGCACCCCCGGCAGGGGCTATGGCTACACCTTC
TRBV12-5	few	TRBJ1-2	.	CASGLALSSYEGDGYTF	TGTGCTAGTGGTTTGGCATTAAGTTCATACGAGGGTGATGGCTACACCTTC
TRBV25-1	.	TRBJ1-4	.	CASSEFRREKLFF	TGTGCCAGCAGTGAATTTCGTCGTGAAAAACTGTTTTTT